This T cell receptor (beta chain) was retrieved from a study of OX40 agonist ivuxolimab in advanced cancers. Background on the study: Hepatocellular carcinoma, melanoma, renal cell or head and neck cancer was diagnosed in the dose-escalation patients.

TCRdb keeps only in-frame clones here, not all; method: immunoSEQ multiplex PCR. This table has tens of thousands of clones, more than 80% appearing once. Findings of the study overall: More expanded clones were seen, on average, in CD8+ T cells than in CD4+.

Comment on this clone: Its antigen is still unknown.

Trimming took 1 base from V and 4 from J, leaving 8 bases between them. This CDR3 has 14 amino acids. In germline, CDR1 is SNHLY, CDR2 FYNNEI. The chain joins TRBV2 to TRBJ2-1; D unresolved. This clonotype was sampled from an adult with an advanced solid tumor such as melanoma, head and neck, liver or kidney cancer. Sequencing used CD4+ or CD8+ T cells sorted from blood, obtained in a trial of the OX40 agonist ivuxolimab. The CDR3: CASSEGSAYNEQFF. The CDR3 DNA reads TGTGCCAGCAGTGAAGGGTCAGCTTACAATGAGCAGTTCTTC.